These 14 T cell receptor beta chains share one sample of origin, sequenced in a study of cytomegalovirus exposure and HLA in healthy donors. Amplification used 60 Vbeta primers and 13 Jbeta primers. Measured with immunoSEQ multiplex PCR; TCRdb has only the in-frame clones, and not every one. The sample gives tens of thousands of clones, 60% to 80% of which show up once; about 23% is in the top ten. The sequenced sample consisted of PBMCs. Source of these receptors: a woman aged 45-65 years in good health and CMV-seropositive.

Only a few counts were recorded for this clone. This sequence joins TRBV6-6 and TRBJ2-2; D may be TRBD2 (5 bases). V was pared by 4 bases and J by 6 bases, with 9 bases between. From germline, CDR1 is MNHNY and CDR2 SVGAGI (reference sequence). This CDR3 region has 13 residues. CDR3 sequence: CASSLEVAGELFF. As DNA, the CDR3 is TGTGCCAGCAGTTTGGAGGTGGCCGGGGAGCTGTTTTTT.

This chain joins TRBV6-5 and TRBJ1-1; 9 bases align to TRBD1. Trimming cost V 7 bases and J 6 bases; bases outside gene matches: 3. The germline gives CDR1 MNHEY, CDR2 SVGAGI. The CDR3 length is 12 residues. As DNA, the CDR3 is TGTGCCAGCACCAGGACAGGGGCTGAAGCTTTCTTT. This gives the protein CASTRTGAEAFF.

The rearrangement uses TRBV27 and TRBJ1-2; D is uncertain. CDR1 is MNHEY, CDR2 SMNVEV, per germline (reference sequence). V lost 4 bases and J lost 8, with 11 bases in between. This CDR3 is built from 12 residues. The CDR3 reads CASSSLRRGYTF. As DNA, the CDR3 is TGTGCCAGCAGTTCCCTCCGGAGAGGCTACACCTTC.

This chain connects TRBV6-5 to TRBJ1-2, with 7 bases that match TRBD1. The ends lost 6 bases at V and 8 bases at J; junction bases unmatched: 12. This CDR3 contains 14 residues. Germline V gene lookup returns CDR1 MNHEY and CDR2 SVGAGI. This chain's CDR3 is CASSTQGGAGGYTF. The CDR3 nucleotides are TGTGCCAGCAGCACACAAGGGGGCGCGGGCGGCTACACCTTC.

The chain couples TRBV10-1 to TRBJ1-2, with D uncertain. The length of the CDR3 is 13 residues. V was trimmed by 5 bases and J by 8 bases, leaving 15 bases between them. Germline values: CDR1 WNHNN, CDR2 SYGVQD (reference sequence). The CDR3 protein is CASSSRPGQGYTF. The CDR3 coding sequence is TGCGCCAGCAGTTCCCGCCCAGGCCAAGGCTACACCTTC.

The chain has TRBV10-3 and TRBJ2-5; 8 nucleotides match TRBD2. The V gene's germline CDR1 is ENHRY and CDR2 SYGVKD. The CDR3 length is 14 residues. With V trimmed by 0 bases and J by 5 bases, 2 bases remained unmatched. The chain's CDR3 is CAISESGGAETQYF. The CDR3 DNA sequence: TGTGCCATCAGTGAGTCCGGGGGGGCGGAGACCCAGTACTTC.

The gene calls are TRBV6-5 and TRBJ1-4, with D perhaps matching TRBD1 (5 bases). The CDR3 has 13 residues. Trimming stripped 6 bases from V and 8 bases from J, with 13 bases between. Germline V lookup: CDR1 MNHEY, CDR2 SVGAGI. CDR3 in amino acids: CASRNQQAEKLFF. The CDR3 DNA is TGTGCCAGCAGGAACCAACAGGCCGAAAAACTGTTTTTT.

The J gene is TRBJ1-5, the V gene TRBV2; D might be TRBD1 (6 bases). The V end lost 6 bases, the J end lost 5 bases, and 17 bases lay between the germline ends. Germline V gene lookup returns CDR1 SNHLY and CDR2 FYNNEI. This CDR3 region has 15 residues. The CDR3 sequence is CASRQGRGSHQPQHF. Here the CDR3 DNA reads TGTGCCAGCAGACAGGGTAGGGGATCTCATCAGCCCCAGCATTTT.

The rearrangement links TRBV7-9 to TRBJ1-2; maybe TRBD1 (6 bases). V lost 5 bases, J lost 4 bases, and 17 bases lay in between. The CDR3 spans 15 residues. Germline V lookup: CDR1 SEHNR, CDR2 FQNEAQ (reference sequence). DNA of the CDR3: TGTGCCAGCAGCGGGGAGGGGGGGCAGAGCTATGGCTACACCTTC. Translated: CASSGEGGQSYGYTF.

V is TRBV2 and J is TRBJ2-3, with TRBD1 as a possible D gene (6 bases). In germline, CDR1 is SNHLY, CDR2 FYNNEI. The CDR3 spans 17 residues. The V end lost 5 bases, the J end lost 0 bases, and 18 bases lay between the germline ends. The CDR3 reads CASSTTTPGHSTDTQYF. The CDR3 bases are TGTGCCAGCAGTACCACTACCCCGGGACACAGCACAGATACGCAGTATTTT. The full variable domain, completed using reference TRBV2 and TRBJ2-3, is EPEVTQTPSHQVTQMGQEVILRCVPISNHLYFYWYRQILGQKVEFLVSFYNNEISEKSEIFDDQFSVERPDGSNFTLKIRSTKLEDSAMYFCASSTTTPGHSTDTQYFGPGTRLTVL.

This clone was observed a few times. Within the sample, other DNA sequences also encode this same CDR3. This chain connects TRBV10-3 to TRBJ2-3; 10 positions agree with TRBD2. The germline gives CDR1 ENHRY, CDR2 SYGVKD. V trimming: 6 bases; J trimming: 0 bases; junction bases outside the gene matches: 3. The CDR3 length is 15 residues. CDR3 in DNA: TGTGCCATCAGAGGTAGCGGGGGGAGCACAGATACGCAGTATTTT. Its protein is CAIRGSGGSTDTQYF.

The CDR3 here is CAWTRRGTDDEQFF. In DNA, the CDR3 is TGTGCCTGGACCCGGAGGGGGACAGACGATGAGCAGTTCTTC. J is TRBJ2-1 and V is TRBV30, with D perhaps TRBD1 (7 bases). Germline loops: CDR1 GTSNPN, CDR2 SVGIG (reference sequence). Trimming pared 4 bases from V and 8 bases from J, leaving 18 bases between. This CDR3 is 14 amino acids long.

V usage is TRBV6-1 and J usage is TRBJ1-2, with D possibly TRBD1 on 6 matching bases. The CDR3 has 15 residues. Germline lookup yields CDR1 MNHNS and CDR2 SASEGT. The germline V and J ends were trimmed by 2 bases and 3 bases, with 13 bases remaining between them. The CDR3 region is CASSEKKGGDYGYTF. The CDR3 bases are TGTGCCAGCAGTGAAAAAAAAGGGGGGGACTATGGCTACACCTTC.

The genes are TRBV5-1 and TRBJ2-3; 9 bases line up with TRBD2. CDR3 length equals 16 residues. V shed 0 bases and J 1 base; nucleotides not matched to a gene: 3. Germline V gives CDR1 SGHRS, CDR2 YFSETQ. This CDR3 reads CASSLGASGGTDTQYF. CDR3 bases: TGCGCCAGCAGCTTGGGGGCTAGCGGGGGCACAGATACGCAGTATTTT. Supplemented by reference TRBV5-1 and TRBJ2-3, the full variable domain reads KAGVTQTPRYLIKTRGQQVTLSCSPISGHRSVSWYQQTPGQGLQFLFEYFSETQRNKGNFPGRFSGRQFSNSRSEMNVSTLELGDSALYLCASSLGASGGTDTQYFGPGTRLTVL.